This is a list of T cell receptor beta chains from one sample in a study of blood T cell repertoires in COVID-19. Only in-frame clones appear in the TCRdb table, and some are missing; sequencing was by immunoSEQ multiplex PCR. The sample records about 320,000 clones, approximately 90% being singletons. The specimen was PBMCs or T cells enriched from blood (not recorded which). Receptors were obtained from a woman younger than 30 who had recovered from COVID-19. Each CDR3 is given with its conserved first and last residue. The order of the fields is V gene, J gene, CDR3 protein.

V gene: TRBV20-1; J gene: TRBJ2-3; CDR3 protein: CSASSRDTQYF
V gene: TRBV2; J gene: TRBJ1-1; CDR3 protein: CASGLFEAFF
V gene: TRBV18; J gene: TRBJ1-1; CDR3 protein: CASSPLVRHDTEAFF
V gene: TRBV28; J gene: TRBJ1-2; CDR3 protein: CASSPPEVFGYTF
V gene: TRBV5-1; J gene: TRBJ1-1; CDR3 protein: CASSEGLNTEAFF
V gene: TRBV5-1; J gene: TRBJ2-7; CDR3 protein: CASSSFSYEQYF
V gene: TRBV5-4; J gene: TRBJ2-3; CDR3 protein: CASSYTDTQYF
V gene: TRBV10-3; J gene: TRBJ2-7; CDR3 protein: CAISAPDRHYEQYF
V gene: TRBV4-2; J gene: TRBJ1-2; CDR3 protein: CASSHSLSMGRNYGYTF
V gene: TRBV12-5; J gene: TRBJ2-1; CDR3 protein: CASGSSGGLGNEQFF
V gene: TRBV7-8; J gene: TRBJ2-1; CDR3 protein: CASSSEWGVYNEQFF
V gene: TRBV4-1; J gene: TRBJ1-2; CDR3 protein: CASSQEIVGRALYGYTF
V gene: TRBV19; J gene: TRBJ1-1; CDR3 protein: CASTIGGGAAEAFF
V gene: TRBV19; J gene: TRBJ1-5; CDR3 protein: CASSPLIDQPQHF
V gene: TRBV27; J gene: TRBJ1-1; CDR3 protein: CASRTVNTEAFF
V gene: TRBV19; J gene: TRBJ1-1; CDR3 protein: CASTGTPNTEAFF
V gene: TRBV27; J gene: TRBJ2-5; CDR3 protein: CASSLLGGGTETQYF
V gene: TRBV25-1; J gene: TRBJ2-2; CDR3 protein: CASRPRGNGELFF
V gene: TRBV6-5; J gene: TRBJ1-1; CDR3 protein: CASSPRTGNTEAFF
V gene: TRBV27; J gene: TRBJ2-7; CDR3 protein: CASSDRGFSYEQYF
V gene: TRBV19; J gene: TRBJ1-1; CDR3 protein: CASSIDRVSEAFF
V gene: TRBV7-3; J gene: TRBJ2-6; CDR3 protein: CASSLQGLSGANVLTF
V gene: TRBV15; J gene: TRBJ1-2; CDR3 protein: CATSRDWAPAGAGYGYTF
V gene: TRBV18; J gene: TRBJ2-5; CDR3 protein: CASSLYSGIGDPETQYF
V gene: TRBV4-1; J gene: TRBJ1-5; CDR3 protein: CASRLGQMDGPQHF
V gene: TRBV4-1; J gene: TRBJ2-7; CDR3 protein: CASSLLWGLARELGYEQYF